One T cell receptor beta chain is described in this entry. The antigen it recognizes is unknown. Per-nucleotide qualities are absent, and no much larger clonotype sits a single base away. Library method: the immunoSEQ multiplex PCR assay. TCRdb limited this immuneACCESS table to in-frame rearrangements with V and J called. A share of clones is missing; checked studies link under half to unresolved V genes, and the rest is unexplained. This sample gives more than 65,000 clones in total; 80% to 95% of them show up just once. The ten largest clones take up under 0.5% of the sample. This sample was included in a study of technical replicates of blood from four donors (TCRdb year 2017). Spanning cysteine to phenylalanine, the CDR3 consists of 13 amino acids. Kept here is only the CDR3 DNA, which spans 39 bases and is read in frame from base 1.

The receptor's source is a human donor in good health. The sequencing sample was made of T cells isolated from PBMCs. The chain couples TRBV12-1 to TRBJ1-2; TRBD1 reflects the table's D call only, with no check against the DNA. TRBV12-1 is a listed pseudogene. This receptor has the CDR3 CASSTYRGLGYTF. In nucleotide form, the sequence is TGTGCCAGCAGCACATACAGGGGGCTGGGCTACACCTTC.